This T cell receptor (beta chain) was documented in a study of control samples from healthy donors and cancer patients. Germline CDR1 reads LNHDA; CDR2 reads SQIVND (reference sequence). V was trimmed by 6 bases and J by 0 bases, leaving 8 bases between them. The CDR3 sequence is 13 residues long. Assay used: immunoSEQ multiplex PCR; TCRdb lists only in-frame clones, some missing. In the table there are around 85,000 clones, 85% to 95% of which are singletons. The sequence came from a woman aged 18 to 35 in good health. Material for sequencing was blood. This chain joins TRBV19 and TRBJ1-1; D is unclear. CDR3 nucleotide sequence: TGTGCCAGTAGCCTACAGCTGAACACTGAAGCTTTCTTT. The encoded protein is CASSLQLNTEAFF.